This T cell receptor beta chain emerged from a study of T cells in narcolepsy. General observations from the study: No autoreactive T cell clone sequences appeared in some memory CD4+ repertoires. Reportedly, autoreactive clonotypes were serially detected in patients' blood but not controls'.

The V gene lost 6 bases and the J gene lost 3 bases, with 15 bases spanning the gap. Per germline, CDR1 MNHEY and CDR2 SVGAGI. The CDR3 loop spans 15 amino acids. The method was immunoSEQ multiplex PCR; TCRdb's version includes in-frame clones alone and lacks a portion of them. This sample has approximately 28,000 clones; 75% to 85% occur once, and the top ten carry under 3.5%. As to this clone: The antigen is not known.

The chain joins TRBV6-5 to TRBJ1-5; D is perhaps TRBD1 (6 bases). The sequence was obtained from a human donor with narcolepsy. The sample comprised CD45RA- memory CD4+ T cells from PBMCs. The CDR3 bases are TGTGCCAGCAGGGACCTGGACAGATACAATCAGCCCCAGCATTTT. This sequence encodes CASRDLDRYNQPQHF.